The T cell receptor beta chain described here comes from a study of T cells in Graves' hyperthyroidism and ophthalmopathy. Ten or more counts support this clonotype. RNA transcripts served as the template for amplifying TCR beta CDR3 regions. Initially, a first-round RT-PCR of the TCR CDR3 employed the HTBI primer set. Each CDR3 protein gets one entry after TCRdb re-called the multiplex PCR reads with MiXCR. Of hundreds of thousands of distinct CDR3 sequences listed, around 21% are singletons. Per the germline V gene, CDR1 is SGHDN and CDR2 is FVKESK. The V end lost 6 bases, the J end lost 2 bases, and 10 bases lay between the germline ends. The length of the CDR3 is 13 residues.

This chain connects TRBV14 to TRBJ1-1; D is ambiguous. The source of this sequence is a man aged 30 to 45 with Graves' ophthalmopathy. The sample taken for sequencing was blood. CDR3: CASSLTLNTEAFF. CDR3 DNA sequence: TGTGCCAGCAGTCTGACGTTAAACACTGAAGCTTTCTTT.